Below, 11 T cell receptor beta chains from the same sample are listed, as sequenced in a study of blood T cells in healthy people across ages. Combining a sample-barcoded 5' primer with a J-beta primer mix, a second PCR ran for roughly 7 to 11 cycles. TCRdb passed the 5' RACE reads through MiXCR, listing each CDR3 protein once. The profile shows 1.2 million to 1.5 million distinct CDR3 sequences, 59% of them singletons. Sequencing was carried out using blood. All receptors derive from a man younger than 30 in good health.

This clonotype was observed a few times. DNA for the CDR3: TGCGCCAGCAGTCCTCCCCAGGGTTGGGGACAAGAGACCCAGTACTTC. It yields the protein CASSPPQGWGQETQYF. The chain is built from TRBV10-1 and TRBJ2-5; D might be TRBD1 (5 bases). V was clipped by 5 bases and J by 2 bases, with 18 bases between them. Germline V CDR1 and CDR2: WNHNN, SYGVQD (reference sequence). This CDR3 comprises 16 residues.

The rearrangement joins TRBV18 to TRBJ2-7; D gene unclear. CDR1 is KGHSH and CDR2 is LQKENI in the germline V gene. This CDR3 spans 14 amino acids. V lost 2 bases and J 0 bases, leaving 8 bases between the germline ends. CDR3: CASSPEASSYEQYF. The CDR3 DNA is TGTGCCAGCTCACCAGAGGCCAGCTCCTACGAGCAGTACTTC.

The chain links TRBV7-2 to TRBJ2-7, with D possibly being TRBD1 (6 bases). Germline lookup yields CDR1 SGHTA and CDR2 FQGNSA. CDR3 length: 16 residues. The V and J ends lost 4 bases and 0 bases respectively, with 16 bases between them. The CDR3 sequence: CASSYGTRGFSYEQYF. The CDR3 DNA sequence: TGTGCCAGCAGCTATGGGACAAGGGGCTTCTCCTACGAGCAGTACTTC.

The genes are TRBV6-5 and TRBJ2-1; D uncertain. CDR1 and CDR2 from the germline V gene are MNHEY and SVGAGI. Trimming removed 5 bases at V and 8 bases at J, with 7 bases between. This CDR3 region has 11 residues. The CDR3 nucleotides read TGTGCCAGCAGTAATAGCTATGAGCAGTTCTTC. Encoded protein: CASSNSYEQFF.

The chain uses TRBV11-2 and TRBJ1-4; no firm D call. The CDR3 totals 13 residues. CDR1 and CDR2 (germline): SGHAT, FQNNGV. V was clipped by 0 bases and J by 7 bases, with 6 bases between them. DNA for the CDR3: TGTGCCAGCAGCTTAGAAGCGAGTGAAAAACTGTTTTTT. Protein: CASSLEASEKLFF.

This clonotype was seen more than once but under ten times. This rearrangement joins TRBV4-3 to TRBJ2-5; TRBD2 is a possible D gene (5 bases). CDR1 LGHNA and CDR2 YSLEER come from the germline V gene. There are 13 residues in the CDR3. V lost 0 bases, J lost 7 bases, and 9 bases lay in between. The CDR3 protein is CASSQESGGTQYF. The CDR3 DNA follows: TGCGCCAGCAGCCAAGAGTCCGGAGGGACCCAGTACTTC.

In its sample, this clonotype was seen a few times. V usage is TRBV5-6 and J usage is TRBJ1-1, with TRBD1 identical over 7 bases. The trim removed 4 bases at V and 8 bases at J, leaving 17 bases unmatched. CDR1 is SGHDT, CDR2 YYEEEE, per germline. There are 16 residues in the CDR3. This CDR3 is CASSGQVNPGGFEAFF. Here the CDR3 DNA reads TGTGCCAGCAGCGGACAGGTGAACCCCGGGGGCTTCGAAGCTTTCTTT.

The chain joins TRBV6-1 to TRBJ2-4, with 7 bases matching TRBD1. Unmatched junction bases numbered 3, after V lost 4 bases and J lost 0 bases. CDR1 is MNHNS and CDR2 is SASEGT in the germline V gene. This CDR3 spans 15 amino acids. The DNA for the CDR3 is TGTGCCAGCAGTGGGGACAGTCTAGCCAAAAACATTCAGTACTTC. It translates to CASSGDSLAKNIQYF.

This clonotype has only a few counts. J is TRBJ2-1 and V is TRBV25-1; D unresolved. The germline V gene encodes CDR1 MGHDK and CDR2 SYGVNS. With 3 bases removed from V and 4 bases from J, the gap between germline ends came to 10 bases. The CDR3 is made up of 14 amino acids. The CDR3 bases are TGTGCCAGCAGTGATGGGTTACTTTACAATGAGCAGTTCTTC. Translated, it gives CASSDGLLYNEQFF.

This clonotype was observed a few times. The chain joins TRBV7-9 to TRBJ2-1; D possibly corresponds to TRBD1 (6 bases). The last part of the DNA fits TRBJ2-7 better; the J call may be wrong. The CDR3 is 13 amino acids. Germline V gives CDR1 SEHNR, CDR2 FQNEAQ (reference sequence). Here the CDR3 DNA reads TGTGCCAGTCAACCGGGACACTCTTACGAGCAGTACTTC. Its translation: CASQPGHSYEQYF.

The CDR3 DNA is TGTGCCAGCCGCCGGACAGGGAATGGCTACACCTTC. It codes for CASRRTGNGYTF. V and J are TRBV3-1 and TRBJ1-2; 8 nucleotides agree with TRBD1. V shed 8 bases and J 6 bases; nucleotides not matched to a gene: 5. This CDR3 region has 12 residues. CDR1 is LGHDT and CDR2 is YNNKEL in the germline V gene (reference sequence).